The clone carrying this TCR beta chain has only a few counts. As yet, its antigen is unknown. Employing constant-segment primers, 5'RACE generated TCR alpha and TCR beta cDNA libraries bearing sample barcodes and UMIs. Via MiXCR, TCRdb re-called the 5' RACE reads, giving one row per CDR3 protein. The data show about 190,000 distinct CDR3 sequences, around 18% seen once. The entry originates in a study of T-cell memory formation after mild COVID-19. General study results and limits: Certain responding clones were present in pre-infection memory, suggesting participation of cross-reactive memory. Clones which contracted sat mainly in CM and EM if CD4+, and in EMRA if CD8+. Second-wave clones that peaked on day 37 lacked confirmed SARS-CoV-2 specificity.

V was pared by 6 bases and J by 4 bases, with 11 bases of the junction left unmatched. The CDR3 loop spans 15 amino acids. Germline V CDR1 and CDR2: SGHTA, FQGNSA. The chain has TRBV7-2 and TRBJ1-2, with 7 bases matching TRBD1. Sequencing was performed on PBMCs or a T cell subset sorted from them (not recorded which). The sequence was obtained from an adult woman who had mild COVID-19 (a few samples of this study predate the infection). Cell type and time point are not known. CDR3 region: CASSSPGQTSYGYTF. The CDR3 DNA follows: TGTGCCAGCAGTTCCCCGGGACAGACATCCTATGGCTACACCTTC.